These 12 T cell receptor beta chains share one sample of origin, sequenced in a study of blood T cell repertoires in COVID-19 (dated by TCRdb to the early 2020s). To prepare the library, the immunoSEQ multiplex PCR assay was applied. In TCRdb, the immuneACCESS table is reduced to in-frame sequences with V and J assigned. These tables do not hold every clone; where another copy was compared, an unresolved V gene accounts for under half, and the others remain unexplained. The sample includes 68,000 or so clones, with around four fifths observed a single time. The top ten hold 9.8% of the sample. The specimen was peripheral blood. These receptors were collected from a woman between 45 and 60 years old with acute or convalescent COVID-19.

The sample holds one count of this clone. This chain uses TRBV2 with TRBJ2-7, with 13 bases identical to TRBD2. The CDR3 has 14 amino acids. Per germline, CDR1 SNHLY and CDR2 FYNNEI. The junction had 2 bases not matched to a gene; V was cut back by 6 bases and J by 3 bases. In DNA, the CDR3 is TGTGCCAGCAGACGGACTAGCGGGGGCTACGAGCAGTACTTC. Translation: CASRRTSGGYEQYF.

The rearrangement links TRBV6-5 to TRBJ1-1; a weak D match, TRBD1 (6 bases). The CDR3 totals 12 residues. Trimming shortened V by 4 bases and J by 4 bases, and 7 bases separated the two germline ends. CDR1 and CDR2 from the germline V gene are MNHEY and SVGAGI. The CDR3 protein is CASSSGVTEAFF. The CDR3 DNA reads as TGTGCCAGCAGTTCAGGGGTCACTGAAGCTTTCTTT.

This sequence joins TRBV5-6 and TRBJ1-6; 8 bases are a match to TRBD1. Germline V gene data show CDR1 as SGHDT and CDR2 as YYEEEE. The CDR3 runs 14 residues. The trim removed 5 bases at V and 7 bases at J, leaving 5 bases unmatched. The CDR3 sequence is CASRARGLNSPLHF. DNA for the CDR3: TGTGCCAGCAGGGCCAGGGGGCTCAATTCACCCCTCCACTTT. Together with reference TRBV5-6 and TRBJ1-6, the CDR3 gives the full variable domain: DAGVTQSPTHLIKTRGQQVTLRCSPKSGHDTVSWYQQALGQGPQFIFQYYEEEERQRGNFPDRFSGHQFPNYSSELNVNALLLGDSALYLCASRARGLNSPLHFGNGTRLTVT.

The chain combines TRBV11-2 with TRBJ2-3; 8 nucleotides line up with TRBD2. CDR1 is SGHAT and CDR2 is FQNNGV in the germline V gene. The ends lost 5 bases at V and 5 bases at J; junction bases unmatched: 15. The CDR3 has 17 amino acids. The CDR3 DNA sequence: TGTGCCAGCAGCCCCGGGCGTAGCGGGAACGGGGAAGATACGCAGTATTTT. It specifies CASSPGRSGNGEDTQYF.

The rearrangement joins TRBV28 to TRBJ2-3, with 11 nucleotides matching TRBD2. This CDR3 is 16 amino acids long. V shed 6 bases, J shed 2 bases, and the junction held 7 bases outside the gene matches. Germline CDR1 MDHEN, CDR2 SYDVKM. CDR3 residues: CASRGGTSGNTDTQYF. DNA of the CDR3: TGTGCCAGCAGAGGGGGGACTAGCGGAAACACAGATACGCAGTATTTT.

The chain employs TRBV27 and TRBJ2-7, with D maybe TRBD1 (6 bases). The CDR3 is 13 residues long. Trimming took off 5 bases at V and 6 bases at J, with 14 bases between the two ends. Germline assignment: CDR1 MNHEY and CDR2 SMNVEV (reference sequence). The DNA of the CDR3 is TGTGCCAGCAGTATGACAGGTTTACGCGAGCAGTACTTC. It is translated as CASSMTGLREQYF.

CDR3 protein: CASSQEHRQGDSPLHF. For the CDR3, the DNA is TGTGCCAGCAGCCAAGAACACCGACAGGGGGATTCACCCCTCCACTTT. The chain employs TRBV4-2 and TRBJ1-6; 9 bases agree with TRBD1. V lost 0 bases to trimming and J lost 8 bases; unmatched junction nucleotides: 5. Germline CDR1 LGHNA, CDR2 YNFKEQ. The CDR3 sequence is 16 residues long.

This rearrangement joins TRBV19 to TRBJ1-1, with a tentative D call TRBD1 (6 bases). The ends were cut back, 6 bases at V and 4 bases at J, with 15 bases in the middle. The CDR3 is made up of 14 amino acids. Germline CDR1 is LNHDA and CDR2 is SQIVND (reference sequence). CDR3 in amino acids: CASRERGAGTEAFF. The CDR3 DNA is TGTGCCAGTAGGGAACGGGGGGCCGGCACTGAAGCTTTCTTT.

This sequence joins TRBV30 and TRBJ1-2; 9 bases are a match to TRBD1. The germline V gene encodes CDR1 GTSNPN and CDR2 SVGIG (reference sequence). The CDR3 contains 13 residues. V lost 5 bases, J lost 1 base, and 2 bases stayed unmatched. The CDR3 nucleotides are TGTGCCTGGGGGACAGGGCATAACTATGGCTACACCTTC. It yields the protein CAWGTGHNYGYTF.

In this sample, this clone turned up many times. This chain connects TRBV7-8 to TRBJ1-2; possible D gene TRBD1, 5 bases. This CDR3 is built from 15 residues. Germline V gene data show CDR1 as SGHVS and CDR2 as FQNEAQ. V shed 5 bases and J shed 4 bases, with 17 bases lying between them. The CDR3 sequence: CASSPSAGVSYGYTF. For the CDR3, the DNA is TGTGCCAGCAGCCCTTCTGCGGGGGTCTCCTATGGCTACACCTTC.

The gene calls are TRBV30 and TRBJ2-1, with TRBD2 identical over 8 bases. The CDR3 spans 15 residues. Per germline, CDR1 GTSNPN and CDR2 SVGIG (reference sequence). With V trimmed by 1 base and J by 4 bases, 6 bases remained unmatched. The CDR3 reads CAWSALGGGYNEQFF. CDR3 nucleotides: TGTGCCTGGAGTGCACTGGGCGGGGGGTACAATGAGCAGTTCTTC.

The V and J genes are TRBV6-1 and TRBJ2-7; D not resolved. Trimming pared 0 bases from V and 7 bases from J, leaving 10 bases between. The CDR3 contains 13 residues. From germline, CDR1 is MNHNS and CDR2 SASEGT. The CDR3 coding sequence is TGTGCCAGCAGTGAAGCGCGGTTGGTGGAGCAGTACTTC. This gives the protein CASSEARLVEQYF.